Below, 24 T cell receptor beta chains from the same sample are listed, as sequenced in a study of beta chain features in type 1 diabetes (dated by TCRdb to 2016 to 2018). The library was made by the immunoSEQ multiplex PCR assay. The entire isolated RNA was reverse transcribed using the High Capacity cDNA Reverse Transcription Kit, and thus expressed TCRB transcripts were sequenced. Not all clones reach the TCRdb copy of this immuneACCESS table, which keeps in-frame sequences only. Checked studies attribute under half of the gap to unresolved V genes and leave the rest unexplained. The sample has hundreds of thousands of clones on record, over 9.5% of them singletons. The biggest ten clones account for 0.045% to 0.06% of the sample. The sequencing input was naive CD4+ T cells from blood. This sample's cell subset or site label indicates: true naive CD4+ T cells. Receptor source: a woman aged 18-29 years in good health.

This sequence joins TRBV27 and TRBJ2-1; 7 nucleotides match TRBD1. V was clipped by 5 bases and J by 3 bases; unmatched bases: 4. The CDR3 contains 14 residues. Germline V gene lookup returns CDR1 MNHEY and CDR2 SMNVEV (reference sequence). Here the CDR3 DNA reads TGTGCCAGCAGTCGTCGGGACAGCTACAATGAGCAGTTCTTC. It codes for CASSRRDSYNEQFF.

J is TRBJ1-1 and V is TRBV4-1, with TRBD1 matching 7 bases. Germline values: CDR1 MGHRA, CDR2 YSYEKL. Unmatched junction bases numbered 13, after V lost 5 bases and J lost 10 bases. CDR3 length: 14 amino acids. CDR3 loop: CASSKGTAPEGAFF. The CDR3, as DNA: TGCGCCAGCAGCAAAGGGACAGCCCCGGAGGGAGCTTTCTTT.

The chain recombines TRBV5-1 with TRBJ1-2, with D unclear. The CDR3 runs to 14 residues. Deletions cut 3 bases from V and 4 bases from J, with 13 bases between. Germline CDR1 and CDR2: SGHRS and YFSETQ. CDR3: CASSSPGHPYGYTF. The CDR3 DNA follows: TGCGCCAGCAGCTCCCCCGGGCACCCCTATGGCTACACCTTC.

This chain uses TRBV5-4 with TRBJ2-3; 9 nucleotides match TRBD1. Germline CDR1 and CDR2: SGHNT and YYREEE (reference sequence). The V gene end was trimmed by 5 bases and the J gene end by 2 bases; junction bases not matched to a gene: 6. The CDR3 runs to 15 residues. The CDR3 bases are TGTGCCAGCAGGGTGGGGACAGGGTTCACAGATACGCAGTATTTT. This codes for CASRVGTGFTDTQYF.

This clone has only a few counts. The chain employs TRBV13 and TRBJ1-6, with 8 bases lining up with TRBD1. Looked up from germline, CDR1 is PRHDT and CDR2 is FYEKMQ (reference sequence). After removal of 4 bases from V and 0 bases from J, the junction contained 8 bases not matched to a gene. The CDR3 extends over 18 amino acids. The DNA for the CDR3 is TGTGCCAGCAGCTCAGGGGACAGGCTTAGCTCCTATAATTCACCCCTCCACTTT. Protein: CASSSGDRLSSYNSPLHF.

This sequence joins TRBV9 and TRBJ2-3; 9 positions match TRBD2. Germline CDR1 SGDLS, CDR2 YYNGEE. This CDR3 contains 14 residues. V dropped 6 bases and J dropped 1; count of bases not matched to a gene: 3. CDR3 amino acids: CASKASGGTDTQYF. DNA of the CDR3: TGTGCCAGCAAGGCTAGCGGGGGCACAGATACGCAGTATTTT.

There are a few counts of this clone. The chain combines TRBV7-9 with TRBJ2-1; D is possibly TRBD2 (5 bases). CDR1 is SEHNR, CDR2 FQNEAQ, per germline (reference sequence). This CDR3 is built from 19 residues. Trimming cost V 1 base and J 0 bases, with 19 bases left between them. The CDR3: CASSLGVRTAARSYNEQFF. The DNA for the CDR3 is TGTGCCAGCAGCTTAGGTGTAAGGACTGCAGCCCGCTCCTACAATGAGCAGTTCTTC.

This chain joins TRBV7-6 and TRBJ2-3; D remains ambiguous. From germline, CDR1 is SGHVS and CDR2 FNYEAQ. V lost 0 bases to trimming and J lost 6 bases, with 16 bases between them. The CDR3 spans 16 residues. CDR3 bases: TGTGCCAGCAGCTTAGCTAGGACGGGTGTTGATGATACGCAGTATTTT. This sequence encodes CASSLARTGVDDTQYF. The full variable domain, with the rest looked up from reference TRBV7-6 and TRBJ2-3, is GAGVSQSPRYKVTKRGQDVALRCDPISGHVSLYWYRQALGQGPEFLTYFNYEAQQDKSGLPNDRFSAERPEGSISTLTIQRTEQRDSAMYRCASSLARTGVDDTQYFGPGTRLTVL.

J is TRBJ2-2 and V is TRBV9, with D maybe TRBD2 (6 bases). This CDR3 is 15 amino acids long. Germline CDR1 is SGDLS and CDR2 is YYNGEE. The V and J ends lost 4 bases and 9 bases respectively, with 19 bases between them. The CDR3 DNA is TGTGCCAGCAGCCCTCCGGGACTGAGCTACAGGGAGCTGTTTTTT. Translation gives CASSPPGLSYRELFF.

This clone was seen only a few times. The J gene is TRBJ2-1, the V gene TRBV2; TRBD1 matches at 7 bases. Losses at the gene ends were 2 bases for V and 6 bases for J; bases not matched to a gene: 4. This CDR3 has 14 amino acids. CDR1 is SNHLY, CDR2 FYNNEI, per germline. In nucleotides, the CDR3 is TGTGCCAGCAGTGAATTGGACAGGATCAATGAGCAGTTCTTC. This translates into CASSELDRINEQFF.

A few counts support this clone. V and J are TRBV9 and TRBJ1-5; tentatively, D is TRBD1 (6 bases). Per germline, CDR1 SGDLS and CDR2 YYNGEE. This CDR3 has 15 amino acids. Trimming stripped 4 bases from V and 3 bases from J, with 14 bases between. CDR3 nucleotides: TGTGCCAGCAGCCCAACAGGGTTCTCCAATCAGCCCCAGCATTTT. This codes for CASSPTGFSNQPQHF.

This clone showed up just a few times. The V call is TRBV28, the J call TRBJ2-2, with 8 positions matching TRBD1. This CDR3 is built from 16 residues. The V and J ends lost 1 base and 1 base, in that order; junction bases with no gene match: 2. CDR1 MDHEN and CDR2 SYDVKM come from the germline V gene. CDR3 protein: CASSLYGTGNTGELFF. The CDR3 DNA sequence: TGTGCCAGCAGTTTATATGGGACAGGGAACACCGGGGAGCTGTTTTTT. The full variable domain, in which reference TRBV28 and TRBJ2-2 provide the parts outside the CDR3, is DVKVTQSSRYLVKRTGEKVFLECVQDMDHENMFWYRQDPGLGLRLIYFSYDVKMKEKGDIPEGYSVSREKKERFSLILESASTNQTSMYLCASSLYGTGNTGELFFGEGSRLTVL.

This clone was picked up a small number of times. The chain carries TRBV28 and TRBJ2-7, with D perhaps being TRBD1 or TRBD2 (5 bases each). Trimming took 6 bases from V and 5 from J, leaving 20 bases between them. Germline CDR1 and CDR2: MDHEN and SYDVKM. CDR3 length: 15 residues. The CDR3 loop is CASSSLTGAGHEQYV. The CDR3 DNA is TGTGCCAGCAGCAGCCTGACCGGGGCCGGTCACGAGCAGTACGTC.

The chain uses TRBV6-1 and TRBJ2-7; TRBD1 is a possible D gene (6 bases). The length of the CDR3 is 12 residues. Trimming pared 2 bases from V and 4 bases from J, leaving 6 bases between. Germline CDR1 is MNHNS and CDR2 is SASEGT. The CDR3 bases are TGTGCCAGCAGTGAAAGGGGGTACGAGCAGTACGTC. Translation gives CASSERGYEQYV.

V gene TRBV7-9 combines with J gene TRBJ2-1; possible D gene TRBD1, 6 bases. CDR1 SEHNR and CDR2 FQNEAQ come from the germline V gene (reference sequence). The length of the CDR3 is 16 residues. With 1 base removed from V and 0 bases from J, the gap between germline ends came to 10 bases. The CDR3 nucleotides are TGTGCCAGCAGCTTAGTTCGAGGGGGCTCCTACAATGAGCAGTTCTTC. Translating gives CASSLVRGGSYNEQFF.

This clone occurred a few times. The chain carries TRBV29-1 and TRBJ2-3; D might be TRBD1 (6 bases). Per germline, CDR1 SQVTM and CDR2 ANQGSEA. V was shortened by 4 bases and J by 5 bases, with 16 bases between the two germline ends. CDR3 length equals 14 residues. The CDR3 spells CSVVRTARGDTQYF. The CDR3 nucleotides read TGCAGCGTTGTCCGGACAGCTCGCGGAGATACGCAGTATTTT.

The chain recombines TRBV18 with TRBJ2-1, with TRBD1 identical over 8 bases. V trimming: 3 bases; J trimming: 0 bases; junction bases outside the gene matches: 7. The CDR3 loop spans 17 amino acids. CDR1 and CDR2 (germline): KGHSH, LQKENI. In DNA, the CDR3 is TGTGCCAGCTCACCCTACACAGGGGGAGGCTCCTACAATGAGCAGTTCTTC. Its translation is CASSPYTGGGSYNEQFF.

This sequence joins TRBV7-9 and TRBJ2-3; 9 nucleotides match TRBD2. V shed 3 bases, J shed 0 bases, and the junction held 4 bases outside the gene matches. The length of the CDR3 is 16 residues. Per the germline V gene, CDR1 is SEHNR and CDR2 is FQNEAQ (reference sequence). The CDR3 DNA sequence: TGTGCCAGCAGCTTCACTAGCGGGCATAGCACAGATACGCAGTATTTT. This translates into CASSFTSGHSTDTQYF. The variable domain in full, completed from reference TRBV7-9 and TRBJ2-3, reads DTGVSQNPRHKITKRGQNVTFRCDPISEHNRLYWYRQTLGQGPEFLTYFQNEAQLEKSRLLSDRFSAERPKGSFSTLEIQRTEQGDSAMYLCASSFTSGHSTDTQYFGPGTRLTVL.

This clone was detected only a few times. The chain has TRBV6-6 and TRBJ1-1, with D unclear. This CDR3 has 13 residues. V was clipped by 7 bases and J by 1 base, with 10 bases between them. Germline V gene data show CDR1 as MNHNY and CDR2 as SVGAGI (reference sequence). The CDR3 DNA sequence: TGTGCCAGCACCTTGACGGAGAACACTGAAGCTTTCTTT. Translated, it gives CASTLTENTEAFF.

The V and J genes are TRBV7-3 and TRBJ2-3, with D tentatively TRBD2 (5 bases). The CDR3 covers 15 residues. Germline CDR1 and CDR2: SGHTA and FQGTGA. The V gene lost 5 bases and the J gene lost 3 bases, with 15 bases spanning the gap. CDR3 DNA: TGTGCCAGCAGCCTCCGAACTAGAGGGACAGATACGCAGTATTTT. This sequence encodes CASSLRTRGTDTQYF.

The V gene is TRBV5-4, the J gene TRBJ2-3; D gene unclear. Germline V lookup: CDR1 SGHNT, CDR2 YYREEE (reference sequence). CDR3 length equals 13 residues. The V end was cut by 4 bases, the J end by 0 bases, with 6 bases between. The CDR3 DNA reads as TGTGCCAGCAGCACCACTAGCACAGATACGCAGTATTTT. Its translation: CASSTTSTDTQYF.

This clone occurred a few times. The chain links TRBV7-2 to TRBJ2-1; maybe TRBD1 (5 bases). V was cut by 4 bases and J by 8 bases, with 9 bases left in between. The CDR3 extends over 12 amino acids. Germline V gene sequence: CDR1 SGHTA, CDR2 FQGNSA. This chain's CDR3 is CASSSTRDEQFF. The CDR3 bases are TGTGCCAGCAGCTCCACCAGGGATGAGCAGTTCTTC.

This clone was picked up a small number of times. The V call is TRBV6-6, the J call TRBJ2-4; 8 nucleotides align to TRBD2. Per the germline V gene, CDR1 is MNHNY and CDR2 is SVGAGI (reference sequence). V dropped 8 bases and J dropped 15; count of bases not matched to a gene: 9. The CDR3 loop spans 11 amino acids. CDR3 DNA sequence: TGTGCCAGCGCTACGGGACTAGAGGCGTACTTC. This gives the protein CASATGLEAYF.

This clone has a handful of counts. The chain recombines TRBV9 with TRBJ2-5; D remains ambiguous. The CDR3 runs 13 residues. Trimming took 4 bases from V and 1 from J, leaving 8 bases between them. Germline CDR1 is SGDLS and CDR2 is YYNGEE. CDR3 nucleotide sequence: TGTGCCAGCAGCAACCCAGGCCAAGAGACCCAGTACTTC. Protein sequence: CASSNPGQETQYF.